The clone carrying this T cell receptor (beta chain) has only one observation. Antigen specificity is unknown. The sample is drawn from a study of T cell clonotyping in hematopoietic cell transplantation. The CDR3 extends over 15 amino acids. Looked up from germline, CDR1 is SGHNT and CDR2 is YYREEE (reference sequence). Trimming removed 4 bases from V and 1 base from J, with 14 bases in between. Assay: immunoSEQ multiplex PCR; the TCRdb copy retains only in-frame clones and omits some. There are tens of thousands of clones in the sample; 85% to 95% occur only once, and more than 0.7% lies in the top ten. Points from the study as a whole: Graft donor and pretransplant recipient Inverse Simpson Index values predicted broader posttransplant TCR diversity. Few recipient clonotypes overlapped donors; over 97% were de novo at given depth.

The chain couples TRBV5-4 to TRBJ1-1; D unclear. The clonotype comes from a woman in her forties or fifties in good health. Some clones in this sample may be carry-over from other donors' samples. The specimen sequenced was peripheral blood mononuclear cells. The DNA of the CDR3 is TGTGCCAGCAGCGCAAGACAACGAACGAACACTGAAGCTTTCTTT. It specifies CASSARQRTNTEAFF.